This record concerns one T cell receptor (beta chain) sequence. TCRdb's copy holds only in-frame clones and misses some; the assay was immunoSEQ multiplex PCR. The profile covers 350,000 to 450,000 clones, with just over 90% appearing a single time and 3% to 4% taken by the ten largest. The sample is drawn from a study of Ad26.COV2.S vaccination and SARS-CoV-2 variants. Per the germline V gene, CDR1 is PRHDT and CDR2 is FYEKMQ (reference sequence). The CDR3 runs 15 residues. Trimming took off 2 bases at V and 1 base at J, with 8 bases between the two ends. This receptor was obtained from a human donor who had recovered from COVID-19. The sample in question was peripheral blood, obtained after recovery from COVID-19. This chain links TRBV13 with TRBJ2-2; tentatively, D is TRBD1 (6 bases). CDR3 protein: CASSLTGLNTGELFF. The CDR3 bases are TGTGCCAGCAGCTTAACAGGGCTGAACACCGGGGAGCTGTTTTTT.